Described below is a single TCR beta chain sequence and its context. The target antigen is unknown. Germline-derived CDR1 and CDR2 are LGHNA and YSLEER. The CDR3 length is 16 residues. V gave up 1 base and J gave up 0 bases; unmatched junction bases: 5. The data were taken from a study of cytotoxic CD8 clonotypes in ibrutinib-treated CLL. As for the study in general: Response samples were taken after a median of approximately 11 months on treatment, range 6 to 36. Productive templates per sample averaged roughly 230,000; productive rearrangements, approximately 93,000.

Study results and limitations: Baseline levels were approached again at progression, after clonality had risen at ibrutinib response.

The assay was immunoSEQ multiplex PCR, and TCRdb's table has in-frame clones only and misses some. The table has tens of thousands of clones, 60% to 80% seen once. The clonotype comes from a human donor with chronic lymphocytic leukemia. The chain employs TRBV4-3 and TRBJ1-2; 7 nucleotides align to TRBD1. This sample comprised PBMCs, obtained after 12 months of ibrutinib treatment. For the CDR3, the DNA is TGCGCCAGCAGCCAAGCCGCCGGGACAGCTAACTATGGCTACACCTTC. Amino acid sequence: CASSQAAGTANYGYTF.